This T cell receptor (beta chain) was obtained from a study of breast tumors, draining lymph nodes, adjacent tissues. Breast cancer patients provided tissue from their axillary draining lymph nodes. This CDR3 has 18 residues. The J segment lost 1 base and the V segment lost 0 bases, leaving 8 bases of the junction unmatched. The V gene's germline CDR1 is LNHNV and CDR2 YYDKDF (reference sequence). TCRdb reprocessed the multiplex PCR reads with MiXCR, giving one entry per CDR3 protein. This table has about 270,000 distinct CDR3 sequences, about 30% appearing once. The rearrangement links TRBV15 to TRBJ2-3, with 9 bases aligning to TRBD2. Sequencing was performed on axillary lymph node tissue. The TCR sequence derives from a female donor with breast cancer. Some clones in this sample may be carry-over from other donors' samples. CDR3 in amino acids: CATSRDKVTSGRTDTQYF. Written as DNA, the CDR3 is TGTGCCACCAGCAGAGATAAAGTAACTAGCGGGCGCACAGATACGCAGTATTTT.